This T cell receptor beta chain was recovered during a study of blood T cell repertoires in COVID-19. The overall study: The United States, Italy and Spain were the sources of the acute and convalescent COVID-19 samples. Sample material is recorded as cDNA or gDNA derived from T cells, B-cell-depleted T cells, or PBMCs.

Generated by immunoSEQ multiplex PCR, the TCRdb table keeps only in-frame clones and is missing some. The table shows approximately 100,000 clones, with around 90% occurring only once. V lost 4 bases and J 10 bases, leaving 16 bases between the germline ends. CDR3 size: 14 residues. CDR1 is KGHDR, CDR2 SFDVKD, per germline. This clone was recorded many times. This TCR derives from a human donor in a cohort sampled during active COVID-19. The rearrangement links TRBV24-1 to TRBJ2-1; a weak D match, TRBD1 (6 bases). The sequenced sample consisted of peripheral blood. CDR3 sequence reads: CATSERTALGEQFF. DNA for the CDR3: TGTGCCACCAGTGAACGGACAGCCTTGGGAGAGCAGTTCTTC.